This TCR beta chain was obtained from a study of shared clonotypes between healthy human individuals. Several immunoSEQ plates held equal portions of the genomic DNA taken from each subset. Clones were read by immunoSEQ multiplex PCR, and TCRdb kept only the in-frame ones, dropping some. This table holds 2,500,000 or so clones, 85% to 95% found once. Whole-study findings and limits: In general, naive subsets displayed greater estimated richness than memory subsets did. It was anticipated that sequencing depth would influence how many clonotypes donors shared. Clonotypes that were shared across a few donors made up about 4.5% of naive CD4 clonotypes.

Germline trimming cut 5 bases from V and 9 bases from J; bases unmatched to any gene: 12. Germline loops: CDR1 SGHTA, CDR2 FQGNSA. The CDR3 is 15 amino acids. Points on this clone: Antigen unknown.

The J gene is TRBJ1-2, the V gene TRBV7-2; 10 nucleotides match TRBD1. Material for sequencing was naive CD4+ T cells sorted from blood. Specified subset: CD45RA+ positively selected. This receptor was obtained from a man between 18 and 35 years old in good health. The CDR3 DNA follows: TGTGCCAGCAGCATATTCCTACCGGGACAGGGGAGCTACACCTTC. The encoded protein is CASSIFLPGQGSYTF.